These T cell receptor beta chains were read from a single sample in a study of shared clonotypes between healthy human individuals. Here immunoSEQ multiplex PCR was the method, and the copy in TCRdb shows in-frame clones only, minus some. The table includes 2 million to 3 million clones, 90% to 95% detected once. Sequenced input: naive CD4+ T cells sorted from blood. All receptors come from a young man in good health. Both conserved end residues are part of each CDR3. A D gene is named only where the DNA matches it firmly. Clone size is stated in some rows and not others, as once, few, many or a class when expanded.

d_gene	v_gene	j_gene	abundance	CDR3nt	CDR3aa
-	TRBV27	TRBJ1-2	-	TGTGCCAGCAGTTCCGCCCAGACAGAGGCCGTTTACACCTTC	CASSSAQTEAVYTF
-	TRBV5-3	TRBJ1-6	-	TGTGTCCCTGATCTTTATACTGCATGGCCCCTCCACTTT	CVPDLYTAWPLHF
TRBD1	TRBV6-1	TRBJ2-2	-	TGTGCCAGCAACTTGGGACAGGTGAACACCGGGGAGCTGTTTTTT	CASNLGQVNTGELFF
-	TRBV7-2	TRBJ2-3	-	TGTGCCAGCAGCTTAGGGTATGGGAGAGGTCTCGAAGATACGCAGTATTTT	CASSLGYGRGLEDTQYF
-	TRBV6-5	TRBJ2-5	-	TGTGCCAGCAGCCGTCGGCAAGAGACCCAGTACTTC	CASSRRQETQYF
TRBD2	TRBV7-9	TRBJ2-3	-	TGTGCCAGCAGCTTAGGGTATTGGACTAGCGGGGATTTCACAGATACGCAGTATTTT	CASSLGYWTSGDFTDTQYF
-	TRBV7-9	TRBJ1-2	-	TGTGCCTCTCGGGGGGACCCCGTCTATGGCTACACCTTC	CASRGDPVYGYTF
-	TRBV10-3	TRBJ2-5	-	TGTGCCATCAAAGGGTCGGGAGAGACCCAGTACTTC	CAIKGSGETQYF
-	TRBV2	TRBJ2-5	-	TGTGCCAGCAACACGGGGATCCTGGAGACCCAGTACTTC	CASNTGILETQYF
TRBD2	TRBV10-3	TRBJ2-3	-	TGTGCCATCAGTGAGTCCAGCGGGAGACCGAATACGCAGTATTTT	CAISESSGRPNTQYF
-	TRBV30	TRBJ1-5	-	TGTGCCTACACCCTAGGAGGGAATCAGCCCCAGCATTTT	CAYTLGGNQPQHF
-	TRBV18	TRBJ1-6	-	TGTGCCAGCTCACTCGATCAGCGAAGCTCCTATAATTCACCCCTCCACTTT	CASSLDQRSSYNSPLHF
TRBD1	TRBV6-5	TRBJ1-6	-	TGTGCCAGCAGCAGACAGGGGGCGAGTAATTCACCCCTCCACTTT	CASSRQGASNSPLHF
-	TRBV12-5	TRBJ2-2	-	TGTGCTAGTGGTTTGGTAGAGGGGACGGTCACCGGGGAGCTGTTTTTT	CASGLVEGTVTGELFF
TRBD1	TRBV5-6	TRBJ1-1	-	TGTGCCAGCAGCGGAGCCGGGACAGGGGGCACTGAAGCTTTCTTT	CASSGAGTGGTEAFF
-	TRBV5-1	TRBJ1-2	-	TGCGCCAGCAGCCTGGACTTGGGGGGCTACACCTTC	CASSLDLGGYTF
-	TRBV10-3	TRBJ2-1	-	TGTGCCATCAGTGAGGCCCTCAATGAGCAGTTCTTC	CAISEALNEQFF
TRBD1	TRBV28	TRBJ1-2	-	TGTGCCAGCAGTTTATCGGCGCAGGGGGCGGTCTATGGCTACACCTTC	CASSLSAQGAVYGYTF
-	TRBV5-1	TRBJ2-3	-	TGCGCCAGCAGCTTGGTGGGGGCTTCGATAGATACGCAGTATTTT	CASSLVGASIDTQYF
-	TRBV28	TRBJ1-1	-	TGTGCCAGCAGTCTACGGATGAACACTGAAGCTTTCTTT	CASSLRMNTEAFF
-	TRBV5-1	TRBJ1-2	-	TGCGCCAGCAGCTTGGGGTCAGGGATCGGCTACACCTTC	CASSLGSGIGYTF
TRBD2	TRBV5-3	TRBJ2-5	once	TGTGCCAGAAGCTTGGTGGCTAGCGGGAGCCGAGAGACCCAGTACTTC	CARSLVASGSRETQYF